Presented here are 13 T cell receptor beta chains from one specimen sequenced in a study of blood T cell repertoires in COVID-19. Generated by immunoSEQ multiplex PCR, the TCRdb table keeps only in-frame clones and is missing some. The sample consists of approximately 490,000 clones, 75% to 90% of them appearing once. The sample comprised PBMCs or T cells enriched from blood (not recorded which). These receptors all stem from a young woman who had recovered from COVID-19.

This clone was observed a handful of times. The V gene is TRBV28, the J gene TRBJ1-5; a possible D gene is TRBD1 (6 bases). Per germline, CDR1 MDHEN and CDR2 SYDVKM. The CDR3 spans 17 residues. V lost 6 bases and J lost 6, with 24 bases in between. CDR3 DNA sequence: TGTGCCAGCAGCACAGGGTTATCTCCGCTCGCGAGTCAGCCCCAGCATTTT. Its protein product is CASSTGLSPLASQPQHF.

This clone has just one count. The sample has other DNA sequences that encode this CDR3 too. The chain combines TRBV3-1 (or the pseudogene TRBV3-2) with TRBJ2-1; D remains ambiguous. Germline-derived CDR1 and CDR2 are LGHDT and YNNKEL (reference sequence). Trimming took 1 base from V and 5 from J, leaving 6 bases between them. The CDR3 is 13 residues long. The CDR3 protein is CASSQVLDNEQFF. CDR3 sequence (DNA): TGTGCCAGCAGCCAAGTTTTAGACAATGAGCAGTTCTTC.

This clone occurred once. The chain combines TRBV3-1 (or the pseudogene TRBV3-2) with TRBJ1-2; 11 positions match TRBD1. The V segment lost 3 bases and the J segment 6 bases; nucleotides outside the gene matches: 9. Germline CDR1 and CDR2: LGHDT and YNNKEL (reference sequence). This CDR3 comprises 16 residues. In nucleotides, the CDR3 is TGTGCCAGCAGCCATACTCCTCCGGACAGGGGGCATGGCTACACCTTC. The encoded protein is CASSHTPPDRGHGYTF.

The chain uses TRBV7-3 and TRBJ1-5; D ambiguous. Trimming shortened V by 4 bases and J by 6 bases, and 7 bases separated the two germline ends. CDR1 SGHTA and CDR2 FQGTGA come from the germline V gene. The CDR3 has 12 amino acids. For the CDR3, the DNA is TGTGCCAGCAGCTACGCCGGTCAGCCCCAGCATTTT. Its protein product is CASSYAGQPQHF. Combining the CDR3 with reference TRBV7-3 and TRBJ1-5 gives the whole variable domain GAGVSQTPSNKVTEKGKYVELRCDPISGHTALYWYRQSLGQGPEFLIYFQGTGAADDSGLPNDRFFAVRPEGSVSTLKIQRTERGDSAVYLCASSYAGQPQHFGDGTRLSIL.

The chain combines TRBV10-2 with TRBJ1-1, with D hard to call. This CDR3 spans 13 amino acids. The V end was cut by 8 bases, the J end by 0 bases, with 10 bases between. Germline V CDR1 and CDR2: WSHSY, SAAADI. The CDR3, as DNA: TGCGCCAGCCGAGGCCCGATGAACACTGAAGCTTTCTTT. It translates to CASRGPMNTEAFF.

The CDR3 sequence is CAISSDRSNQPQHF. The CDR3 DNA reads TGTGCCATCAGTTCGGACAGAAGCAATCAGCCCCAGCATTTT. The chain carries TRBV10-3 and TRBJ1-5, with D perhaps TRBD1 (6 bases). Germline V gene lookup returns CDR1 ENHRY and CDR2 SYGVKD. There are 14 residues in the CDR3. The germline V and J ends were trimmed by 5 bases and 1 base, with 9 bases remaining between them.

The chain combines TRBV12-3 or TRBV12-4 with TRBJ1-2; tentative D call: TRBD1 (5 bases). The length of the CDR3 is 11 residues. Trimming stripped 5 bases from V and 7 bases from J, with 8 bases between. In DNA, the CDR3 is TGTGCCAGCAGTACAGGTCCTGGCTACACCTTC. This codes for CASSTGPGYTF.

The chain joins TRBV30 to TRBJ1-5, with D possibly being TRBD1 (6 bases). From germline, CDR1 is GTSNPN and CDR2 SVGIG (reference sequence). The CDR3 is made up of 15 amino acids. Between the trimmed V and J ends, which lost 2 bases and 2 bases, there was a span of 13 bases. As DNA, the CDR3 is TGTGCCTGGAGTCCCAGAGGGGGAGGCAATCAGCCCCAGCATTTT. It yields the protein CAWSPRGGGNQPQHF. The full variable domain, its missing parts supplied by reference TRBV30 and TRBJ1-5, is SQTIHQWPATLVQPVGSPLSLECTVEGTSNPNLYWYRQAAGRGLQLLFYSVGIGQISSEVPQNLSASRPQDRQFILSSKKLLLSDSGFYLCAWSPRGGGNQPQHFGDGTRLSIL.

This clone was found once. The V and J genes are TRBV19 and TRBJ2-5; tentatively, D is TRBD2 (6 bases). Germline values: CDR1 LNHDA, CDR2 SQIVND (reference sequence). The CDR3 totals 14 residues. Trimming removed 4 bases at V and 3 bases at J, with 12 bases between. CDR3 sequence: CASSTGREEETQYF. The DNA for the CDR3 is TGTGCCAGTAGTACAGGCAGGGAGGAAGAGACCCAGTACTTC.

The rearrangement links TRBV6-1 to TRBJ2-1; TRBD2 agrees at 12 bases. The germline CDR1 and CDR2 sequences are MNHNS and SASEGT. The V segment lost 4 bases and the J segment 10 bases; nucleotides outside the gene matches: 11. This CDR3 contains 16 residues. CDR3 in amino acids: CASSARLAGAKGEQFF. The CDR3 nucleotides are TGTGCCAGCAGTGCCAGACTAGCGGGGGCCAAGGGGGAGCAGTTCTTC.

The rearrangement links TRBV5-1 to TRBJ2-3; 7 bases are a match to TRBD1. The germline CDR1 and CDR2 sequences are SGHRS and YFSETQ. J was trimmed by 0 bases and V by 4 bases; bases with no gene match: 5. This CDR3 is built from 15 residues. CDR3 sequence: CASSEGQPSTDTQYF. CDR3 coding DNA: TGCGCCAGCAGCGAGGGACAGCCTAGCACAGATACGCAGTATTTT.

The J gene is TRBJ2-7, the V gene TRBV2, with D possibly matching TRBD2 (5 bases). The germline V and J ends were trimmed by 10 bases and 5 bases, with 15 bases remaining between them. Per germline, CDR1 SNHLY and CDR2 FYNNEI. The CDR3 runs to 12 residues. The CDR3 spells CATSSGRHEQYF. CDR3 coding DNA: TGTGCCACCTCCAGCGGCCGACACGAGCAGTACTTC.

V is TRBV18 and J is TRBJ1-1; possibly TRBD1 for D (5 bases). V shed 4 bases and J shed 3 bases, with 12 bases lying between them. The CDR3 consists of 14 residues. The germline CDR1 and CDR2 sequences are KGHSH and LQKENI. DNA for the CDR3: TGTGCCAGCTCACTTCAGGGTCTTGACACTGAAGCTTTCTTT. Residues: CASSLQGLDTEAFF.